There are a few counts of the clone carrying this T cell receptor (beta chain). Its antigen is not identified. It is likely a read error, because the conserved phenylalanine at the end of the CDR3 is missing. V gave up 3 bases and J gave up 2 bases; unmatched junction bases: 5. CDR1 MNHNS and CDR2 SASEGT come from the germline V gene. The CDR3 runs to 15 residues. This PCR relied on a set of 60 Vbeta primers and 13 Jbeta primers. The assay was immunoSEQ multiplex PCR, and TCRdb's table has in-frame clones only and misses some. This table holds 150,000 to 200,000 clones, approximately 80% found once. These data are taken from a study of cytomegalovirus exposure and HLA in healthy donors. Study conclusions and caveats: Data from an earlier analysis indicated that most TCR beta V segments were productive either about 90% or about 30% of the time. Highly shared variants forming one cluster were likely a sequencing artifact.

This TCR was recovered from a woman aged 18-29 years in good health and CMV-seropositive. The rearrangement joins TRBV6-1 to TRBJ1-2; 8 bases are shared with TRBD1. The sequencing input was PBMCs. The CDR3 sequence is CASSEGTGDNYGYTS. The CDR3 DNA is TGTGCCAGCAGTGAGGGGACAGGTGACAACTATGGCTACACCTCC.